The 20 T cell receptor beta chains below were found in one sample sequenced in a study of blood T cells in healthy people across ages. Sample-barcoded 5' priming and a J-beta primer mix drove a second PCR of roughly 6 to 12 cycles. One entry per CDR3 protein results from TCRdb running MiXCR on the 5' RACE reads. The profile shows 2 million or so distinct CDR3 sequences, 49% of them singletons. Input material: blood. These receptors came from a woman aged 40 to 49 in good health.

The rearrangement joins TRBV3-1 to TRBJ2-7; a possible D gene is TRBD1 (5 bases). This CDR3 has 15 amino acids. Trimming stripped 0 bases from V and 2 bases from J, with 11 bases between. The germline CDR1 and CDR2 sequences are LGHDT and YNNKEL (reference sequence). The CDR3 protein is CASSQDAGHPYEQYF. CDR3 nucleotide sequence: TGTGCCAGCAGCCAAGATGCCGGACATCCCTACGAGCAGTACTTC.

The genes are TRBV3-1 and TRBJ2-3; weak D call: TRBD2 (6 bases). The germline CDR1 and CDR2 sequences are LGHDT and YNNKEL (reference sequence). The CDR3 totals 13 residues. Trimming took off 8 bases at V and 5 bases at J, with 14 bases between the two ends. The CDR3 coding sequence is TGTGCCAGCGCCGATTGGACTAAAGATACGCAGTATTTT. As protein: CASADWTKDTQYF.

This chain connects TRBV2 to TRBJ2-7, with 9 bases aligning to TRBD2. The germline V gene encodes CDR1 SNHLY and CDR2 FYNNEI. The CDR3 sequence is 14 residues long. Germline trimming cut 8 bases from V and 7 bases from J; bases unmatched to any gene: 12. CDR3 bases: TGTGCCAGCGCCTCTAGCGGGACTTACAATGAGCAGTACTTC. Amino acids: CASASSGTYNEQYF.

This clonotype was counted a few times. The chain carries TRBV3-1 and TRBJ1-2; 7 nucleotides match TRBD1. V dropped 3 bases and J dropped 6; count of bases not matched to a gene: 7. Germline loops: CDR1 LGHDT, CDR2 YNNKEL (reference sequence). The CDR3 spans 14 residues. CDR3: CASSHTGDIDGYTF. The CDR3 nucleotides read TGTGCCAGCAGCCATACAGGGGATATCGATGGCTACACCTTC. The variable domain in full, with the rest retrieved from reference TRBV3-1 and TRBJ1-2, is DTAVSQTPKYLVTQMGNDKSIKCEQNLGHDTMYWYKQDSKKFLKIMFSYNNKELIINETVPNRFSPKSPDKAHLNLHINSLELGDSAVYFCASSHTGDIDGYTFGSGTRLTVV.

V usage is TRBV7-2 and J usage is TRBJ2-5; 9 bases are shared with TRBD1. With 6 bases clipped from V and 5 bases from J, the junction kept 10 bases outside the gene matches. Per the germline V gene, CDR1 is SGHTA and CDR2 is FQGNSA. CDR3 length: 15 amino acids. The CDR3 DNA reads TGTGCCAGCAGTAAAACAGACAGGGGGTGGGAGACCCAGTACTTC. It translates to CASSKTDRGWETQYF. Drawing the rest from reference TRBV7-2 and TRBJ2-5, the complete variable domain is GAGVSQSPSNKVTEKGKDVELRCDPISGHTALYWYRQSLGQGLEFLIYFQGNSAPDKSGLPSDRFSAERTGGSVSTLTIQRTQQEDSAVYLCASSKTDRGWETQYFGPGTRLLVL.

The chain links TRBV20-1 to TRBJ2-5; D possibly corresponds to TRBD1 (6 bases). The CDR3 is 11 amino acids. Germline V lookup: CDR1 DFQATT, CDR2 SNEGSKA (reference sequence). The V gene lost 7 bases and the J gene lost 11 bases, with 17 bases spanning the gap. The CDR3 here is CSGQGINEQYF. CDR3 in DNA: TGCAGTGGCCAGGGGATCAATGAGCAGTACTTC.

This chain uses TRBV3-1 with TRBJ2-5; no firm D call. The ends were cut back, 0 bases at V and 1 base at J, with 9 bases in the middle. Germline lookup yields CDR1 LGHDT and CDR2 YNNKEL (reference sequence). The CDR3 is made up of 15 amino acids. CDR3: CASSQDVLAQETQYF. In DNA form, the CDR3 reads TGTGCCAGCAGCCAAGATGTGTTAGCCCAAGAGACCCAGTACTTC.

J is TRBJ2-3 and V is TRBV7-9; TRBD1 matches 10 bases. V lost 5 bases and J lost 4; bases outside the gene matches: 6. The germline V gene has CDR1 SEHNR and CDR2 FQNEAQ (reference sequence). This CDR3 is built from 15 residues. The CDR3 nucleotides read TGTGCCAGCAGCAGACAGGGGGCTGATGCAGATACGCAGTATTTT. It translates to CASSRQGADADTQYF. The variable domain in full, with the rest retrieved from reference TRBV7-9 and TRBJ2-3, is DTGVSQNPRHKITKRGQNVTFRCDPISEHNRLYWYRQTLGQGPEFLTYFQNEAQLEKSRLLSDRFSAERPKGSFSTLEIQRTEQGDSAMYLCASSRQGADADTQYFGPGTRLTVL.

The table lists this clonotype with a few counts. This rearrangement joins TRBV11-2 to TRBJ2-2; TRBD2 is a possible D gene (6 bases). Trimming removed 5 bases at V and 0 bases at J, with 13 bases between. Germline values: CDR1 SGHAT, CDR2 FQNNGV. CDR3 length: 16 amino acids. CDR3 region: CASSPGRFANTGELFF. CDR3 DNA: TGTGCCAGCAGCCCTGGGAGGTTCGCGAACACCGGGGAGCTGTTTTTT.

This chain uses TRBV12-3 or TRBV12-4 with TRBJ2-3, with TRBD1 matching 9 bases. The CDR3 totals 16 residues. V was clipped by 6 bases and J by 4 bases; unmatched bases: 11. In nucleotides, the CDR3 is TGTGCCAGCAGCTTATCACCGGGACAGGGAGCAGATACGCAGTATTTT. Amino acid sequence: CASSLSPGQGADTQYF.

Only a few counts were recorded for this clonotype. V gene TRBV9 combines with J gene TRBJ2-1; D call uncertain. V was trimmed by 0 bases and J by 7 bases, leaving 20 bases between them. Germline values: CDR1 SGDLS, CDR2 YYNGEE. The CDR3 extends over 17 amino acids. Written as DNA, the CDR3 is TGTGCCAGCAGCGTAGATCTTGCTAGTCTGATCCAAAATGAGCAGTTCTTC. Translating gives CASSVDLASLIQNEQFF. Full variable domain (remainder filled in from reference TRBV9 and TRBJ2-1): DSGVTQTPKHLITATGQRVTLRCSPRSGDLSVYWYQQSLDQGLQFLIQYYNGEERAKGNILERFSAQQFPDLHSELNLSSLELGDSALYFCASSVDLASLIQNEQFFGPGTRLTVL.

The chain combines TRBV27 with TRBJ2-1; 8 bases align to TRBD2. The J segment lost 0 bases and the V segment lost 6 bases, leaving 4 bases of the junction unmatched. The CDR3 consists of 15 residues. Germline CDR1 MNHEY, CDR2 SMNVEV (reference sequence). In DNA, the CDR3 is TGTGCCAGCAGACTAGCGGCCTTCTCCTACAATGAGCAGTTCTTC. Its protein is CASRLAAFSYNEQFF.

The J gene is TRBJ2-7, the V gene TRBV20-1, with TRBD2 as a possible D gene (5 bases). Deletions cut 6 bases from V and 0 bases from J, with 12 bases between. Germline V lookup: CDR1 DFQATT, CDR2 SNEGSKA (reference sequence). This CDR3 has 13 residues. As DNA, the CDR3 is TGCAGTGCGTACGGGGAAAGCTCCTACGAGCAGTACTTC. This encodes CSAYGESSYEQYF.

The J gene is TRBJ2-1, the V gene TRBV5-1; 10 nucleotides agree with TRBD1. This CDR3 spans 15 amino acids. The V gene end was trimmed by 6 bases and the J gene end by 5 bases; junction bases not matched to a gene: 8. In germline, CDR1 is SGHRS, CDR2 YFSETQ. CDR3: CASKSRDRGDNEQFF. CDR3 sequence (DNA): TGCGCCAGCAAGAGCCGGGACAGGGGAGACAATGAGCAGTTCTTC.

To note about this clonotype: Compared with germline, one end of the junction differs, possibly owing to a read error. This chain uses TRBV15 with TRBJ2-3; weak D call: TRBD1 (6 bases). Per the germline V gene, CDR1 is LNHNV and CDR2 is YYDKDF (reference sequence). CDR3 length: 12 residues. The CDR3 here is CATKGGTDTQYF. As DNA, the CDR3 is TGTGCAACCAAGGGGGGCACAGATACGCAGTATTTT.

The chain combines TRBV4-3 with TRBJ2-7; perhaps D is TRBD1 or TRBD2 (5 bases each). CDR1 is LGHNA, CDR2 YSLEER, per germline. CDR3 length: 16 amino acids. V was shortened by 0 bases and J by 4 bases, with 16 bases between the two germline ends. CDR3 bases: TGCGCCAGCAGCCAAGAGAGGTGGGGGAGCTTTTACGAGCAGTACTTC. The encoded protein is CASSQERWGSFYEQYF.

The chain combines TRBV3-1 with TRBJ1-1, with D perhaps matching TRBD1 (5 bases). CDR1 LGHDT and CDR2 YNNKEL come from the germline V gene (reference sequence). The ends were cut back, 4 bases at V and 5 bases at J, with 23 bases in the middle. CDR3 length: 17 residues. CDR3: CASSRGAQGATQTEAFF. CDR3 nucleotide sequence: TGTGCCAGCAGCCGCGGCGCGCAAGGGGCGACCCAAACTGAAGCTTTCTTT.

This chain links TRBV7-9 with TRBJ2-7; possibly TRBD1 for D (6 bases). The CDR3 runs 15 residues. V dropped 0 bases and J dropped 0 bases, with 9 bases sitting between them. CDR1 SEHNR and CDR2 FQNEAQ come from the germline V gene (reference sequence). The CDR3, as DNA: TGTGCCAGCAGCTTAGCTGGGGACAACTCCTACGAGCAGTACTTC. As protein: CASSLAGDNSYEQYF.

The genes are TRBV6-6 and TRBJ1-1; 9 bases line up with TRBD1. The CDR3 loop spans 16 amino acids. The ends lost 5 bases at V and 10 bases at J; junction bases unmatched: 17. Germline loops: CDR1 MNHNY, CDR2 SVGAGI (reference sequence). Here the CDR3 DNA reads TGTGCCAGCAGTCCCGGGGGTGGGACAGGGTCTTTTGGAGCTTTCTTT. Translation: CASSPGGGTGSFGAFF.

This clonotype was seen a few times. This chain joins TRBV5-1 and TRBJ2-3, with TRBD2 as a possible D gene (5 bases). There are 18 residues in the CDR3. The V end was cut by 0 bases, the J end by 0 bases, with 17 bases between. The germline CDR1 and CDR2 sequences are SGHRS and YFSETQ. The CDR3, as DNA: TGCGCCAGCAGCTTGGCGGTAATCGGCGGGCCTAGCACAGATACGCAGTATTTT. This gives the protein CASSLAVIGGPSTDTQYF. Using reference TRBV5-1 and TRBJ2-3 for the parts outside the CDR3, the full variable domain is KAGVTQTPRYLIKTRGQQVTLSCSPISGHRSVSWYQQTPGQGLQFLFEYFSETQRNKGNFPGRFSGRQFSNSRSEMNVSTLELGDSALYLCASSLAVIGGPSTDTQYFGPGTRLTVL.